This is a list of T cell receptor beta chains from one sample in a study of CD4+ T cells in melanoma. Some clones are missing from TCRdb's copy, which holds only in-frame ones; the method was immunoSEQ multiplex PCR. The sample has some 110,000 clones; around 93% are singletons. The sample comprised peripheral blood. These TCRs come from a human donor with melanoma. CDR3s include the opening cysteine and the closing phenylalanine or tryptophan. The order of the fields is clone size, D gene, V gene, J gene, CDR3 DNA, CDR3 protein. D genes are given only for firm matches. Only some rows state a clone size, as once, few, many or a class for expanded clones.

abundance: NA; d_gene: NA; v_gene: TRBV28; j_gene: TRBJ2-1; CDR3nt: TGTGCCAGCAGTTTATTATATGTTGAGCAGTTCTTC; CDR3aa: CASSLLYVEQFF
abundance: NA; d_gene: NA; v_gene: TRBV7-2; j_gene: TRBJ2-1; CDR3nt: TGTGCCAGCAGCTTAGTCGGGACCTTCCCCGAACAGTTCTTC; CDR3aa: CASSLVGTFPEQFF
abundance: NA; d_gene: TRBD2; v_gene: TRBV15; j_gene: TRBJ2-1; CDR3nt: TGTGCCACCAGCACCACGTTGGATGGACTAGCGGGGGGGTCCCCCTACAATGAGCAGTTCTTC; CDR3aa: CATSTTLDGLAGGSPYNEQFF
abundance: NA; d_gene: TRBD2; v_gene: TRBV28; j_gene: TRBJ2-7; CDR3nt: TGTGCCAGCAGGACTAGCCTTGGTTACGAGCAGTACTTC; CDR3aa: CASRTSLGYEQYF
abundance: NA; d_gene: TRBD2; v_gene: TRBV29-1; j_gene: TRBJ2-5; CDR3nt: TGCAGCCCAAATCTAGCGGACCTCCAAGAGACCCAGTACTTC; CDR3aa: CSPNLADLQETQYF
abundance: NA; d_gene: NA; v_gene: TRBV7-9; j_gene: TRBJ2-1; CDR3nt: TGTGCCAGCAGCCCGGCCTACCAGGGAACCCGAAAGAATGAGCAGTTCTTC; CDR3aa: CASSPAYQGTRKNEQFF
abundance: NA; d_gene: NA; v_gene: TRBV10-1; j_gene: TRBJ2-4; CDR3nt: TGCGCCAGCATTCTCACAGGAGAAGGCAAAAACATTCAGTACTTC; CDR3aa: CASILTGEGKNIQYF
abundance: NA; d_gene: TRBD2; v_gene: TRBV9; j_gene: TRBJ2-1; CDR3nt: TGTGCCAGCAGCGGAAGTAGCGGGAGGGTTAGGTACAATGAGCAGTTCTTC; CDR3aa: CASSGSSGRVRYNEQFF
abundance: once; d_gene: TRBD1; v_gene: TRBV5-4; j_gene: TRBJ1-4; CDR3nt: TGTGCCAGCAGCTCGACAGGGACTAATGAAAAACTGTTTTTT; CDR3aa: CASSSTGTNEKLFF
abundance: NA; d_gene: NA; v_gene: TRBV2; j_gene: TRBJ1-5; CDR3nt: TGTGCCAGCAGTAGCGGTGTCGAGAGGAATCAGCCCCAGCATTTT; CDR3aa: CASSSGVERNQPQHF
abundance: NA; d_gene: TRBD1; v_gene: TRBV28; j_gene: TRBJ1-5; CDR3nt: TGTGCCAGCAGGATCGCCGGGACAGGGGGGATTCAGCCCCAGCATTTT; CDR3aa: CASRIAGTGGIQPQHF
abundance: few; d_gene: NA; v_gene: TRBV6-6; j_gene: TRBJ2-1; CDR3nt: TGTGCCAGCAGTTACGGGGGAGTCGGTTCCTACAATGAGCAGTTCTTC; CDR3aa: CASSYGGVGSYNEQFF
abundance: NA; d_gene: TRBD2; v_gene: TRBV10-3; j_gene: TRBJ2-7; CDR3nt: TGTGCCATCAGTGAGTCGGGGGGGGAGGAGCAGTACTTC; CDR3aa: CAISESGGEEQYF
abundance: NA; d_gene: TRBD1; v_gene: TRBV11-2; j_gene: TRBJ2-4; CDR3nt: TGTGCCAGCAGCGCCAGGGGACAGGGTCAAAACATTCAGTACTTC; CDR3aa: CASSARGQGQNIQYF
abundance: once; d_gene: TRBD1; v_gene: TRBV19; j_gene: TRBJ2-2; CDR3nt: TGTGCCAGTAAAAGGACAGGGGCCGATCGGGACACCGGGGAGCTGTTTTTT; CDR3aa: CASKRTGADRDTGELFF
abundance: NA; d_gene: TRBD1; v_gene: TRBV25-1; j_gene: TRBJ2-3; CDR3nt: TGTGCCAGCAGTGATATCAGGGGGCCTCAGTCTACGCAGTATTTT; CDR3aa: CASSDIRGPQSTQYF
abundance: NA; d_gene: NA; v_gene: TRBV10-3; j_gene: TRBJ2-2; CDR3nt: TGTGCCATCAATCGGGAAGCCCCGAACACCGGGGAGCTGTTTTTT; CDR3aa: CAINREAPNTGELFF
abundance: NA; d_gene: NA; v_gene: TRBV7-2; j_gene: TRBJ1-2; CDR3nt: TGTGCCAGCAGCCCCGGCACAAGCTATGGCTACACCTTC; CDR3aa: CASSPGTSYGYTF
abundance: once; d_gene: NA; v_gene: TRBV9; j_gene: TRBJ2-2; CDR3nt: TGTGCCAGCAGCGTACGCTACACCGGGGAGCTGTTTTTT; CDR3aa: CASSVRYTGELFF
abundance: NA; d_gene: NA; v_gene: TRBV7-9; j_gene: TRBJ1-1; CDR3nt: TGTGCCAGCAGCTTAGATGCCAGGAGCACTGAAGCTTTCTTT; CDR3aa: CASSLDARSTEAFF
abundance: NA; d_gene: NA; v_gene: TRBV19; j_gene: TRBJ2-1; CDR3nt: TGTGCCAGTAGTATAGGATGGATGAGTAGCGGCTCCTACAATGAGCAGTTCTTC; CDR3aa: CASSIGWMSSGSYNEQFF
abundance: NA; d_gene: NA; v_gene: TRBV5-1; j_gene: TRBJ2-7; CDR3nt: TGCGCCAGCAGCCTCCTGGAGGGGTTTCCCTACGAGCAGTACTTC; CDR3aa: CASSLLEGFPYEQYF
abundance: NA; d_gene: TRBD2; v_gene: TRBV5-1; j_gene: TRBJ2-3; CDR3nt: TGCGCCAGCAGCTTGACCGGGACTAGCGGGGTGGTCACAGATACGCAGTATTTT; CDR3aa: CASSLTGTSGVVTDTQYF
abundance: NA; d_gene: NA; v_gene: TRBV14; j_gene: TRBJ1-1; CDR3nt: TGTGCCAGCAGACCCGGGTTGAACACTGAAGCTTTCTTT; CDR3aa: CASRPGLNTEAFF
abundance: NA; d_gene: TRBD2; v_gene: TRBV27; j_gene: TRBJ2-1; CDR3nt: TGTGCCAGCAGTTCCCTCGGCGGCGGGGGGTACAATGAGCAGTTCTTC; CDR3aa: CASSSLGGGGYNEQFF
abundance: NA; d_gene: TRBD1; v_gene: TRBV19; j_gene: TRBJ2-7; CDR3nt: TGTGCCAGTAGTAGCCGGGACAGGGGAGGCGAGCAGTACTTC; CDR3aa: CASSSRDRGGEQYF
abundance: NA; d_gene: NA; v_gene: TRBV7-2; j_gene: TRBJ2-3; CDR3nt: TGTGCCAGCAGCTTTTGGGGGCAGTACACAGATACGCAGTATTTT; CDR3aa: CASSFWGQYTDTQYF
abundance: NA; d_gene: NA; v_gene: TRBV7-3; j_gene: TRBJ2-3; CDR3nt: TGTGCCAGCAGCTTATTGGGTCTTAGCGGAACAGATACGCAGTATTTT; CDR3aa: CASSLLGLSGTDTQYF